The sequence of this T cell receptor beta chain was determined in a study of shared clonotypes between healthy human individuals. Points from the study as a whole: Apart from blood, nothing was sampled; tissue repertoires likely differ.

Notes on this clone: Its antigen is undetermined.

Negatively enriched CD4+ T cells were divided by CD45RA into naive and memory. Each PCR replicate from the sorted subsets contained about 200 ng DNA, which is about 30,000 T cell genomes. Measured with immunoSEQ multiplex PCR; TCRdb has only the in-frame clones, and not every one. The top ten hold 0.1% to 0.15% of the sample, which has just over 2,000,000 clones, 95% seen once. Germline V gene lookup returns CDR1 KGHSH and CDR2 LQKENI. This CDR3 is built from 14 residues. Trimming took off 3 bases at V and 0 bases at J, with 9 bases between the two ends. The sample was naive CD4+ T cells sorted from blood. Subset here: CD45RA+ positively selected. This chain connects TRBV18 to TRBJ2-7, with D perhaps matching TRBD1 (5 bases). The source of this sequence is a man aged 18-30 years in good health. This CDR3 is CASSPATASYEQYF. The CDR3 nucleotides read TGTGCCAGCTCACCCGCGACAGCCTCCTACGAGCAGTACTTC.